What follows are 8 T cell receptor beta chains derived from one specimen sequenced in a study of control samples from healthy donors and cancer patients. The table came from immunoSEQ multiplex PCR; TCRdb's copy has only in-frame clones and leaves some out. The profile shows roughly 86,000 clones, 91% of them singletons. Sequencing was carried out using blood. Every receptor here comes from a young man in good health.

This clone came up once. The chain recombines TRBV6-5 with TRBJ1-4, with D hard to call. Germline CDR1 is MNHEY and CDR2 is SVGAGI. This CDR3 spans 14 amino acids. V lost 2 bases, J lost 7 bases, and 11 bases lay in between. The CDR3 here is CASSYRWGGEKLFF. The DNA of the CDR3 is TGTGCCAGCAGTTACAGGTGGGGAGGTGAAAAACTGTTTTTT.

V is TRBV27 and J is TRBJ1-4, with unresolved D. Trimming removed 4 bases at V and 5 bases at J, with 14 bases between. The length of the CDR3 is 15 residues. CDR1 and CDR2 from the germline V gene are MNHEY and SMNVEV (reference sequence). The CDR3 sequence: CASSSMTTQNEKLFF. The CDR3 region has the DNA TGTGCCAGCAGTTCAATGACAACTCAGAATGAAAAACTGTTTTTT.

Many counts were recorded for this clone. V and J are TRBV2 and TRBJ1-3, with D unresolved. CDR1 is SNHLY and CDR2 is FYNNEI in the germline V gene. The CDR3 has 16 residues. The germline V and J ends were trimmed by 4 bases and 0 bases, with 13 bases remaining between them. As DNA, the CDR3 is TGTGCCAGCAGTGCAACTCTCACAAGCTCTGGAAACACCATATATTTT. Translation gives CASSATLTSSGNTIYF.

This clone was counted only a few times. V and J are TRBV9 and TRBJ2-1, with a possible D match to TRBD1 (8 bases). Between the trimmed V and J ends, which lost 3 bases and 2 bases, there was a span of 15 bases. The V gene's germline CDR1 is SGDLS and CDR2 YYNGEE. The CDR3 loop spans 16 amino acids. The CDR3, as DNA: TGTGCCAGCAGCGCCCGGACAGGGAGGGCCTACAATGAGCAGTTCTTC. This gives the protein CASSARTGRAYNEQFF.

This clone has a handful of counts. The chain employs TRBV7-9 and TRBJ2-4; D may correspond to TRBD1 or TRBD2 (5 bases each). The germline V and J ends were trimmed by 5 bases and 6 bases, with 17 bases remaining between them. CDR1 and CDR2 (germline): SEHNR, FQNEAQ (reference sequence). The CDR3 has 15 amino acids. For the CDR3, the DNA is TGTGCCAGCAGCCCCAGCACGGGACGGCCAAACATTCAGTACTTC. This sequence encodes CASSPSTGRPNIQYF.

The V call is TRBV28, the J call TRBJ1-3, with 7 bases lining up with TRBD1. V was clipped by 2 bases and J by 4 bases; unmatched bases: 11. The CDR3 spans 17 residues. Germline V gives CDR1 MDHEN, CDR2 SYDVKM. CDR3 coding DNA: TGTGCCAGCAGTTTAGACCCTCTTAGACAGGGCGGAAACACCATATATTTT. Its translation: CASSLDPLRQGGNTIYF.

The rearrangement uses TRBV6-5 and TRBJ2-5; the D gene is possibly TRBD2 (5 bases). Germline CDR1 and CDR2: MNHEY and SVGAGI. The V and J ends lost 8 bases and 1 base respectively, with 8 bases between them. The CDR3 has 12 amino acids. For the CDR3, the DNA is TGTGCCAGCCGAGGGTCCCAAGAGACCCAGTACTTC. This sequence encodes CASRGSQETQYF.

This sequence joins TRBV19 and TRBJ1-1, with D tentatively TRBD1 (5 bases). This CDR3 spans 15 amino acids. V was shortened by 7 bases and J by 1 base, with 16 bases between the two germline ends. The germline V gene has CDR1 LNHDA and CDR2 SQIVND (reference sequence). The CDR3 is CASNPKGRRNTEAFF. CDR3 nucleotides: TGTGCCAGTAACCCAAAGGGGAGAAGGAACACTGAAGCTTTCTTT.